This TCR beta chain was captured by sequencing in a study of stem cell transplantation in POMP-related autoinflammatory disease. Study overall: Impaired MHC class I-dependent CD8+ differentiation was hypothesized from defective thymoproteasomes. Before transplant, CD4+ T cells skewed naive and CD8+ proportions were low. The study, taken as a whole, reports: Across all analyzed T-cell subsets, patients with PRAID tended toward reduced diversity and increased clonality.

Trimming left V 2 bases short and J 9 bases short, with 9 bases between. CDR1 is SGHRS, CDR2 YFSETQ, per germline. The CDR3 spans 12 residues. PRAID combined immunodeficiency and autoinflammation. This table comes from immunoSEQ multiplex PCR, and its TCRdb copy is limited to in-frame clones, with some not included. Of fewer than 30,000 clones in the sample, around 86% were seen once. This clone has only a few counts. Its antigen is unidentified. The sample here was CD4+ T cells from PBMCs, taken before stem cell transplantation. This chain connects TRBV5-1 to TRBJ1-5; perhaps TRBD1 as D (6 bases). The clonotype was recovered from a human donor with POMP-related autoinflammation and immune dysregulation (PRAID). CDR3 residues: CASSLGGGPQHF. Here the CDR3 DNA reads TGCGCCAGCAGCTTAGGGGGAGGGCCCCAGCATTTT.